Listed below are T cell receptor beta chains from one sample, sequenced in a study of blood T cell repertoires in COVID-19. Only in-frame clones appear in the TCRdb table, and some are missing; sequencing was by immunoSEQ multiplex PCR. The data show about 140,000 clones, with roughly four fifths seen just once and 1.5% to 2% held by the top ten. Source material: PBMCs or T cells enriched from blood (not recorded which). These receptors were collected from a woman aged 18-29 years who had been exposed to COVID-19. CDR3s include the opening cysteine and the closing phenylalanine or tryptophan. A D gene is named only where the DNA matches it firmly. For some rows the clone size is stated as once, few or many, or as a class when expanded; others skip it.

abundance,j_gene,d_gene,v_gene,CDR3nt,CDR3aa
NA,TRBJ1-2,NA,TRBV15,TGTGCCACCTTCACAGGGCTTGATGGCTACACCTTC,CATFTGLDGYTF
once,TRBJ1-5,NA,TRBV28,TGTGCCAGCAGTTGGCAGGGTTTCAGTCAGCCCCAGCATTTT,CASSWQGFSQPQHF
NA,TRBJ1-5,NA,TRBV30,TGTGCCTGGAGTTTAAACAACCTCAATCAGCCCCAGCATTTT,CAWSLNNLNQPQHF
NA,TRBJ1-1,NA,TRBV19,TGTGCCAGTAGTCCACAGACAGGAATGACGATTGAAGCTTTCTTT,CASSPQTGMTIEAFF
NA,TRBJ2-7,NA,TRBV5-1,TGCGCCAGCAGCCCCCTGGCAGGGACCTACGAGCAGTACTTC,CASSPLAGTYEQYF
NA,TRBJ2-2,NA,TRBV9,TGTGCCAGCAGCGTACAGGACGGGGAGCTGTTTTTT,CASSVQDGELFF
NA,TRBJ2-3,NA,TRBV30,TGTGCCTGGAGTGTAAGGCAGGGTGTTGCAGATACGCAGTATTTT,CAWSVRQGVADTQYF
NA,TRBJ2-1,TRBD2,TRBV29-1,TGCAGCGTTGTGCCTAGCGGGTACAATGAGCAGTTCTTC,CSVVPSGYNEQFF
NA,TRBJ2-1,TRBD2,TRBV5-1,TGCGCCAGCAGCACTGGGAACGGGAGGGCCTGGAATGAGCAGTTCTTC,CASSTGNGRAWNEQFF
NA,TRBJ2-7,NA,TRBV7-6,TGTGCCAGCAGCTTAGCGATAGGGGTGATAGGGACCTACGAGCAGTACTTC,CASSLAIGVIGTYEQYF
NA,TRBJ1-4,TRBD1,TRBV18,TGTGCCAGCTCACCCGCAGGGGGCGTGGGCGAAAAACTGTTTTTT,CASSPAGGVGEKLFF
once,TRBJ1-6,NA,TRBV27,TGTGCCAGCAGTTTATCATCAGGTTCACCCCTCCACTTT,CASSLSSGSPLHF
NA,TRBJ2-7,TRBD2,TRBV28,TGTGCCAGCAGTAATAGCGGGAGGGTACACTACGAGCAGTACTTC,CASSNSGRVHYEQYF
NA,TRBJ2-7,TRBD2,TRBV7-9,TGTGCCAGCAGCTTTCCGGGACTATCCTACGAGCAGTACTTC,CASSFPGLSYEQYF
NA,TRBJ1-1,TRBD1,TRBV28,TGTGCCAGCAGTCCACAGGGGTCCCTTGGAAACACTGAAGCTTTCTTT,CASSPQGSLGNTEAFF
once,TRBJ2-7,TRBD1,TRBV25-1,TGTGCCAGTGTGGGACAGCCCGCCTACGAGCAGTACTTC,CASVGQPAYEQYF
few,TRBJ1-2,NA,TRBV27,TGTGCCAGCAGTTTCAACAGGGCCAGCCCCTATGGCTACACCTTC,CASSFNRASPYGYTF
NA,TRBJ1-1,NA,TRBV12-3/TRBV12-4,TGTGCCAGCAGTTTAGGACAGTTCACTGAAGCTTTCTTT,CASSLGQFTEAFF
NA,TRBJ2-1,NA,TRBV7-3,TGTGCCAGCAGCTTAACGCGGGACGGGAATGAGCAGTTCTTC,CASSLTRDGNEQFF
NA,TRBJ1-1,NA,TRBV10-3,TGTGCCATCAGTGAGTCAGCCATGAACACTGAAGCTTTCTTT,CAISESAMNTEAFF
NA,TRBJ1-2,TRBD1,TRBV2,TGTGCCAGCAGTGAAGGGCCGGGACAGGCGAACTATGGCTACACCTTC,CASSEGPGQANYGYTF
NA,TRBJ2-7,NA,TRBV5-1,TGCGCCAGCACCGACCGCCTTGGGGAAAGGGGCGAGCAGTACTTC,CASTDRLGERGEQYF
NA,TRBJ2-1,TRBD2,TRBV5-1,TGCGCCAGCAGCGTTACCCCCCTAGCGGGGGCTGACAATGAGCAGTTCTTC,CASSVTPLAGADNEQFF
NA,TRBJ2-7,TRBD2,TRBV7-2,TGTGCCAGCAGCAAACTAGCGGGAGGGCCACACGAGCAGTACTTC,CASSKLAGGPHEQYF
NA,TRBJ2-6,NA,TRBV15,TGTGCCACCAGCAGAGGGAGCTCTGGGGCCAACGTCCTGACTTTC,CATSRGSSGANVLTF
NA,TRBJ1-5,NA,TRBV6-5,TGTGCCAGCAGTTCACGGGGGTTAGGGAACAATCAGCCCCAGCATTTT,CASSSRGLGNNQPQHF
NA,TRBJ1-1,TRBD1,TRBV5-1,TGCGCCAGCAGCTTGAGGCGACAGGGCAACACTGAAGCTTTCTTT,CASSLRRQGNTEAFF
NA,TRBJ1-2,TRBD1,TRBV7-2,TGTGCCAGCAGCGCAAGACGGGACAGGGCCTTTGACTATGGCTACACCTTC,CASSARRDRAFDYGYTF
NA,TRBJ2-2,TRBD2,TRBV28,TGTGCCAGCACTCATAGCGGGAGGGCCTGGACCGGGGAGCTGTTTTTT,CASTHSGRAWTGELFF
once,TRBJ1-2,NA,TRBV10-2,TGCGCCAGCAGTGAGTCGGAGGTCCTTGGCTACACCTTC,CASSESEVLGYTF